This T cell receptor (beta chain) was obtained from a study of CD8 T cells in Susac syndrome. Sequencing of TCR beta was undertaken in CD8+ and CD4+ T cells derived from blood. Both CD4+ and CD8+ T cells were negatively isolated, and TEMRA cells underwent FACS enrichment. The CDR3 length is 13 residues. V shed 3 bases and J shed 6 bases, with 14 bases lying between them. Germline CDR1 reads DFQATT; CDR2 reads SNEGSKA (reference sequence). When the RNA was reverse transcribed, random hexamers were used with an input of roughly 0.45 to 1 ug. Amplification of TCR beta CDR3 used immunoSEQ multiplex PCR across 54 Vbeta and 13 Jbeta. TCRdb called the immunoSEQ multiplex PCR reads again in MiXCR, with one record for every CDR3 protein. The table lists about 200,000 distinct CDR3 sequences, 90% to 95% of them singletons, with less than 0.11% in the top ten.

The chain is built from TRBV20-1 and TRBJ1-1; a possible D gene is TRBD1 (5 bases). The sequencing sample was made of CD4+ T cells from PBMCs. This TCR derives from a human donor in good health. CDR3: CSASLTGWAEAFF. The CDR3 nucleotides are TGCAGTGCTAGCCTTACAGGTTGGGCTGAAGCTTTCTTT.